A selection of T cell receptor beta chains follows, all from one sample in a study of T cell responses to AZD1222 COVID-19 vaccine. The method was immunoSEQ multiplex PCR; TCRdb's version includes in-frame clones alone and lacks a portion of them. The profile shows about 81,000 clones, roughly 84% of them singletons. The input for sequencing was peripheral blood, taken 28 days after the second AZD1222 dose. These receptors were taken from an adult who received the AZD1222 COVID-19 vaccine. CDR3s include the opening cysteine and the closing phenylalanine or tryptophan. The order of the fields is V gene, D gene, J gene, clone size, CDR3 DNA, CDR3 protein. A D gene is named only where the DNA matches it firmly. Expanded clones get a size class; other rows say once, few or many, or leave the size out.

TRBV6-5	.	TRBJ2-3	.	TGTGCCAGCAGTTCAGACGGGACTAGCACAGATACGCAGTATTTT	CASSSDGTSTDTQYF
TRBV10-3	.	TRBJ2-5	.	TGTGCCATCAGGGACAGAATGACGGAGACCCAGTACTTC	CAIRDRMTETQYF
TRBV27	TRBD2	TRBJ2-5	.	TGTGCCAGCAGTAGACTAGCGGGAGGGGAGACCCAGTACTTC	CASSRLAGGETQYF
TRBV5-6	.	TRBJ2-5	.	TGTGCCAGCAGCTTGTCTAGCGATCAAGAGACCCAGTACTTC	CASSLSSDQETQYF
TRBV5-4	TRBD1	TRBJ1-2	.	TGTGCCAGCAGCTTACAGGGGGCATTCGGCTACACCTTC	CASSLQGAFGYTF
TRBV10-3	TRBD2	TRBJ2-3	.	TGTGCCATCAGTGAAGTAGCGGGGCTCAACACAGATACGCAGTATTTT	CAISEVAGLNTDTQYF
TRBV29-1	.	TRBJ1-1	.	TGCAGCGGGGGAGGGCAGTTGAACACTGAAGCTTTCTTT	CSGGGQLNTEAFF
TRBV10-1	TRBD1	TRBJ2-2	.	TGCGCCAGCAGGCCAGGGACAGCGAACACCGGGGAGCTGTTTTTT	CASRPGTANTGELFF
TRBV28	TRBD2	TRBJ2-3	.	TGTGCCAGCAGTTTCAATAGCGGGGCGACAGATACGCAGTATTTT	CASSFNSGATDTQYF
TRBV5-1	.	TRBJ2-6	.	TGCGCCAGCAGCTTGGGGACTGGGGCCAACGTCCTGACTTTC	CASSLGTGANVLTF
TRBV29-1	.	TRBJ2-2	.	TGCAGCGCCTCGGGGCACCTGAACACCGGGGAGCTGTTTTTT	CSASGHLNTGELFF
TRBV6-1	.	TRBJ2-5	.	TGTGCCAGCACCTCAAACAGGGGAGGAGGGGAGACCCAGTACTTC	CASTSNRGGGETQYF
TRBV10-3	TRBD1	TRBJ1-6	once	TGTGCCATCAGGGCCGGGCAGGGGGGATCACCCCTCCACTTT	CAIRAGQGGSPLHF
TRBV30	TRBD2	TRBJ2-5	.	TGTGCCTGGAGTGTACCCCTCGGGAGCGGGGGTGGACAAGAGACCCAGTACTTC	CAWSVPLGSGGGQETQYF
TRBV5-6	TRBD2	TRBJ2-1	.	TGTGCCAGCAGCTTGGACCCTGCGGGGGCCTACAATGAGCAGTTCTTC	CASSLDPAGAYNEQFF
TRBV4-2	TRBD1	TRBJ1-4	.	TGTGCCAGCAGCCCCGGACAGGGGACTGAAAAACTGTTTTTT	CASSPGQGTEKLFF
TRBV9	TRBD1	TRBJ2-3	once	TGTGCCAGCAGCGTCAGGGGGTCATTCACAGATACGCAGTATTTT	CASSVRGSFTDTQYF